This TCR beta chain was retrieved from a study of OX40 agonist ivuxolimab in advanced cancers. About the study: It was ivuxolimab, an agonistic anti-OX40 (CD134) antibody, that patients were treated with. Study outcomes and limitations: Among the lowest peripheral clonal expansion occurred in 0.1-3.0 mg/kg partial responders. More expanded clones were seen, on average, in CD8+ T cells than in CD4+.

Blood samples were obtained at baseline, cycle 4 day 1, and cycle 7 day 1. The J segment lost 2 bases and the V segment lost 0 bases, leaving 10 bases of the junction unmatched. This CDR3 has 17 residues. The germline gives CDR1 SGDLS, CDR2 YYNGEE. Sequenced by immunoSEQ multiplex PCR; TCRdb stores in-frame clones only, minus some. Counted here are approximately 130,000 clones, about 93% occurring once; the ten biggest clones make up roughly 0.94%. This clone was recorded once. Its antigen is not identified. This clonotype originated in an adult with an advanced solid tumor such as melanoma, head and neck, liver or kidney cancer. The source material was CD4+ or CD8+ T cells sorted from blood, sampled in a trial of the OX40 agonist ivuxolimab. This chain uses TRBV9 with TRBJ2-5; 7 bases line up with TRBD2. The CDR3: CASSVGSLAGAQETQYF. For the CDR3, the DNA is TGTGCCAGCAGCGTAGGGTCATTAGCGGGTGCGCAAGAGACCCAGTACTTC.